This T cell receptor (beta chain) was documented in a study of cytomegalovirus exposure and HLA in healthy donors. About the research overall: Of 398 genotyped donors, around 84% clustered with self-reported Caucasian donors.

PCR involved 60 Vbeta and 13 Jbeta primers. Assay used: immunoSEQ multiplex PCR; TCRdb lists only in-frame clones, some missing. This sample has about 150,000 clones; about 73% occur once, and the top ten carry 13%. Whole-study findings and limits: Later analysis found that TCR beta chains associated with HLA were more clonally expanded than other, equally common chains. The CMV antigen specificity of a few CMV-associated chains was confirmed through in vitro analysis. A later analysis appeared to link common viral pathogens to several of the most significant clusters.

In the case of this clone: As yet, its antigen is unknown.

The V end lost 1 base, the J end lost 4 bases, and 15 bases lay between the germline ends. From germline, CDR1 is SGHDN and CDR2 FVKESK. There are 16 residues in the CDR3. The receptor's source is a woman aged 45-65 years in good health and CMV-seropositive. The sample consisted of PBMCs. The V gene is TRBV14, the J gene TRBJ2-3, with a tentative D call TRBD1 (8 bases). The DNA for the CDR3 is TGTGCCAGCAGCCAAGCTCGACAGGGGAGGGCAGATACGCAGTATTTT. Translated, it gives CASSQARQGRADTQYF.